The 15 T cell receptor beta chains presented below share a single source sample, sequenced in a study of beta chain features in type 1 diabetes (dated 2018 in TCRdb). These receptors lack a known antigen. Broad study findings and their caveats: A moderate but significant shortening of TCRB CDR3 length was observed in type 1 diabetes patients in all four CD4+ subsets.

Library prep was done by the immunoSEQ multiplex PCR assay. The entire isolated RNA was reverse transcribed using the High Capacity cDNA Reverse Transcription Kit, and thus expressed TCRB transcripts were sequenced. In TCRdb, the immuneACCESS table is reduced to in-frame sequences with V and J assigned. These tables do not hold every clone; where another copy was compared, an unresolved V gene accounts for under half, and the others remain unexplained. The sample includes hundreds of thousands of clones, with 13% observed a single time. The ten largest clones take up less than 0.025% of the sample. Specimen: naive CD4+ T cells from blood. Explained via the paper, the cell subset or site label denotes: true naive CD4+ T cells. These receptors originate from a man aged 18-30 years with type 1 diabetes.

The chain recombines TRBV25-1 with TRBJ1-5; D is perhaps TRBD1 (5 bases). Germline CDR1 is MGHDK and CDR2 is SYGVNS. The CDR3 totals 14 residues. V lost 3 bases, J lost 4 bases, and 10 bases lay in between. CDR3 nucleotides: TGTGCCAGCAGTGATCCGGGACGAAATCAGCCCCAGCATTTT. Translated: CASSDPGRNQPQHF.

The chain employs TRBV13 and TRBJ2-7; 10 positions agree with TRBD2. Losses at the gene ends were 0 bases for V and 0 bases for J; bases not matched to a gene: 5. The CDR3 has 17 residues. The germline CDR1 and CDR2 sequences are PRHDT and FYEKMQ (reference sequence). The chain's CDR3 is CASSLGSSGGTSYEQYF. The CDR3 DNA sequence: TGTGCCAGCAGCTTAGGAAGTAGCGGGGGGACCTCCTACGAGCAGTACTTC.

The chain uses TRBV19 and TRBJ2-7; no clear D gene. Trimming removed 0 bases at V and 2 bases at J, with 8 bases between. In germline, CDR1 is LNHDA, CDR2 SQIVND (reference sequence). CDR3 length equals 14 residues. The CDR3, as DNA: TGTGCCAGTAGTATAGAAGTGGGCACCTACGAGCAGTACTTC. It encodes CASSIEVGTYEQYF.

The chain recombines TRBV7-9 with TRBJ1-5, with no clear D. Trimming cost V 1 base and J 6 bases, with 7 bases left between them. The CDR3 runs to 13 residues. Per germline, CDR1 SEHNR and CDR2 FQNEAQ (reference sequence). CDR3 residues: CASSLGGVQPQHF. DNA of the CDR3: TGTGCCAGCAGCTTAGGTGGCGTTCAGCCCCAGCATTTT.

This clone was detected a few times. The chain links TRBV18 to TRBJ2-1; 11 bases are shared with TRBD2. Germline V gene lookup returns CDR1 KGHSH and CDR2 LQKENI. V gave up 0 bases and J gave up 3 bases; unmatched junction bases: 1. This CDR3 comprises 16 residues. CDR3 DNA sequence: TGTGCCAGCTCACCACCTAGCGGGGGGGACTACAATGAGCAGTTCTTC. Encoded protein: CASSPPSGGDYNEQFF.

This chain connects TRBV18 to TRBJ1-1, with unresolved D. The CDR3 consists of 13 residues. With 3 bases removed from V and 3 bases from J, the gap between germline ends came to 8 bases. Germline CDR1 and CDR2: KGHSH and LQKENI. The CDR3 is CASSPHRDTEAFF. DNA for the CDR3: TGTGCCAGCTCACCTCACCGGGACACTGAAGCTTTCTTT.

This clone appeared a few times. The chain uses TRBV28 and TRBJ1-1, with D uncertain. Trimming took off 4 bases at V and 11 bases at J, with 14 bases between the two ends. CDR1 MDHEN and CDR2 SYDVKM come from the germline V gene. The CDR3 loop spans 12 amino acids. The CDR3: CASSSVTAGAFF. Written as DNA, the CDR3 is TGTGCCAGCAGTTCAGTGACTGCTGGGGCTTTCTTT.

There are a few counts of this clone. This rearrangement joins TRBV7-3 to TRBJ1-2; no firm D call. This CDR3 is 13 amino acids long. V was pared by 5 bases and J by 4 bases, with 11 bases between. Per the germline V gene, CDR1 is SGHTA and CDR2 is FQGTGA. CDR3 sequence (DNA): TGTGCCAGCAGCCGCGACGGGTCCTATGGCTACACCTTC. Its protein product is CASSRDGSYGYTF.

This clone was recorded a few times. The V call is TRBV5-1, the J call TRBJ1-2, with D possibly matching TRBD1 (5 bases). From germline, CDR1 is SGHRS and CDR2 YFSETQ. This CDR3 contains 16 residues. The V and J ends lost 3 bases and 1 base respectively, with 16 bases between them. DNA of the CDR3: TGCGCCAGCAGCTCACGGGGCCCGGGGGATAACTATGGCTACACCTTC. It yields the protein CASSSRGPGDNYGYTF.

A few counts support this clone. This chain connects TRBV9 to TRBJ1-4; D ambiguous. The germline V gene has CDR1 SGDLS and CDR2 YYNGEE. Trimming took off 0 bases at V and 8 bases at J, with 17 bases between the two ends. The CDR3 extends over 16 amino acids. Here the CDR3 reads CASSVEPGPSGEKLFF. In DNA form, the CDR3 reads TGTGCCAGCAGCGTAGAACCGGGCCCCTCTGGCGAAAAACTGTTTTTT.

The genes are TRBV6-5 and TRBJ1-2; D unresolved. Trimming cost V 5 bases and J 4 bases, with 14 bases left between them. Germline V CDR1 and CDR2: MNHEY, SVGAGI. This CDR3 is built from 14 residues. CDR3 residues: CASSTPGSGYGYTF. The CDR3 DNA sequence: TGTGCCAGCAGTACCCCCGGCAGTGGCTATGGCTACACCTTC.

The rearrangement links TRBV10-3 to TRBJ1-5; unclear D gene. V lost 0 bases to trimming and J lost 2 bases, with 8 bases between them. The CDR3 runs 15 residues. Germline lookup yields CDR1 ENHRY and CDR2 SYGVKD. The CDR3 nucleotides are TGTGCCATCAGTGAGTCGCAGGATGGCAATCAGCCCCAGCATTTT. This sequence encodes CAISESQDGNQPQHF.

This clone was detected only a few times. This rearrangement joins TRBV29-1 to TRBJ2-7, with 14 bases identical to TRBD2. CDR3 size: 14 residues. With 7 bases clipped from V and 4 bases from J, the junction kept 6 bases outside the gene matches. Germline V gene data show CDR1 as SQVTM and CDR2 as ANQGSEA. In DNA form, the CDR3 reads TGCAGCGGTCATGGGACTAGCGGGGGTTACGAGCAGTACTTC. Its translation is CSGHGTSGGYEQYF.

This clone was found a few times. This chain joins TRBV28 and TRBJ2-5, with D maybe TRBD2 (6 bases). Per germline, CDR1 MDHEN and CDR2 SYDVKM. CDR3 length: 14 amino acids. Trimming took 11 bases from V and 5 from J, leaving 21 bases between them. This chain's CDR3 is CAASGTDYTETQYF. CDR3 in DNA: TGTGCCGCCTCCGGAACGGACTACACGGAGACCCAGTACTTC.

This clone was found a few times. The chain joins TRBV11-2 to TRBJ1-2; D ambiguous. The CDR3 covers 19 residues. Germline lookup yields CDR1 SGHAT and CDR2 FQNNGV. The V gene lost 5 bases and the J gene lost 1 base, with 26 bases spanning the gap. For the CDR3, the DNA is TGTGCCAGCAGCAAATCTCTATCCGGAGAGGCAGCGTTTAACTATGGCTACACCTTC. Protein sequence: CASSKSLSGEAAFNYGYTF.